A selection of T cell receptor beta chains follows, all from one sample in a study of T cells after yellow fever vaccination. TCRdb re-called the 5' RACE reads through MiXCR, storing one row per CDR3 protein. The table shows about 340,000 distinct CDR3 sequences, with around 12% occurring only once. Sequenced here: CD4+ T cells sorted from PBMCs, sampled 15 days after the yellow fever booster vaccination. The source is a man aged 18 to 30 who received the YFV17D yellow fever vaccine. Each CDR3 is given with its conserved first and last residue. The D gene is left open where the match is weak. Size is stated for part of the rows, as once, few or many counts, or as a class when the clone is expanded.

abundance: .
j_gene: TRBJ1-1
d_gene: TRBD1
v_gene: TRBV25-1
CDR3nt: TGTGCCAGCAGCCCAGGGGGCAGGACTGAAGCTTTCTTT
CDR3aa: CASSPGGRTEAFF

abundance: .
j_gene: TRBJ2-1
d_gene: TRBD2
v_gene: TRBV7-2
CDR3nt: TGTGCCAGCAGCGTAGCCGGACTAGCGGGGGTGGATGAGCAGTTCTTC
CDR3aa: CASSVAGLAGVDEQFF

abundance: .
j_gene: TRBJ2-2
d_gene: TRBD1
v_gene: TRBV5-6
CDR3nt: TGTGCCAGCAGCAAAGACAGGGGGAACGGCGGGGAGCTGTTTTTT
CDR3aa: CASSKDRGNGGELFF

abundance: .
j_gene: TRBJ2-5
d_gene: .
v_gene: TRBV7-3
CDR3nt: TGTGCCAGCAGCTTAACGGTCGGGGGGCCGGAGACCCAGTACTTC
CDR3aa: CASSLTVGGPETQYF

abundance: .
j_gene: TRBJ2-7
d_gene: TRBD2
v_gene: TRBV5-1
CDR3nt: TGCGCCAGCAGCCGACTAGCGGGGGAAAACTCCTACGAGCAGTACTTC
CDR3aa: CASSRLAGENSYEQYF

abundance: .
j_gene: TRBJ2-5
d_gene: TRBD2
v_gene: TRBV5-6
CDR3nt: TGTGCCAGCAGCCCCTCGGTAGCGGGGGGGCTCGAGACCCAGTACTTC
CDR3aa: CASSPSVAGGLETQYF

abundance: few
j_gene: TRBJ2-1
d_gene: TRBD2
v_gene: TRBV11-2
CDR3nt: TGTGCCAGCAGCCTCTGGACTAGCGAGGACTACAATGAGCAGTTCTTC
CDR3aa: CASSLWTSEDYNEQFF

abundance: .
j_gene: TRBJ1-1
d_gene: .
v_gene: TRBV27
CDR3nt: TGTGCCAGCAGTTTACAGGCACAGAACACTGAAGCTTTCTTT
CDR3aa: CASSLQAQNTEAFF

abundance: .
j_gene: TRBJ2-3
d_gene: TRBD2
v_gene: TRBV7-2
CDR3nt: TGTGCCAGCAGCGAAGGACTAGCGGGGGGCCTCCTACGGTATTTT
CDR3aa: CASSEGLAGGLLRYF

abundance: few
j_gene: TRBJ2-7
d_gene: .
v_gene: TRBV7-2
CDR3nt: TGTGCCAGCAGCCCAGGCAGTTTTGATTCGCAGTACTTC
CDR3aa: CASSPGSFDSQYF

abundance: few
j_gene: TRBJ2-4
d_gene: .
v_gene: TRBV5-6
CDR3nt: TGTGCCAGCAGCTCACAGGAATTAGCCAAAAACATTCAGTACTTC
CDR3aa: CASSSQELAKNIQYF

abundance: few
j_gene: TRBJ1-1
d_gene: TRBD1
v_gene: TRBV5-1
CDR3nt: TGCGCCAGCAGCAACCGGGACAGGGGGAGACAAATGAACACTGAAGCTTTCTTT
CDR3aa: CASSNRDRGRQMNTEAFF

abundance: few
j_gene: TRBJ1-1
d_gene: .
v_gene: TRBV12-3/TRBV12-4
CDR3nt: TGTGCCAGCAGGAGAGAAGTAAACACTGAAGCTTTCTTT
CDR3aa: CASRREVNTEAFF

abundance: .
j_gene: TRBJ2-2
d_gene: .
v_gene: TRBV6-2/TRBV6-3
CDR3nt: TGTGCCAGCACCCTGATTGGCAGGGCTGCCGGGGAGCTGTTTTTT
CDR3aa: CASTLIGRAAGELFF

abundance: .
j_gene: TRBJ2-5
d_gene: .
v_gene: TRBV20-1
CDR3nt: TGCAGTGCTTGTTCCTACTTGTACCAAGAGACCCAGTACTTC
CDR3aa: CSACSYLYQETQYF

abundance: few
j_gene: TRBJ1-5
d_gene: .
v_gene: TRBV4-1
CDR3nt: TGCGCCAGCAGCCCCGGGGAGGGCGGACAGCCCCAGCATTTT
CDR3aa: CASSPGEGGQPQHF

abundance: .
j_gene: TRBJ2-3
d_gene: TRBD2
v_gene: TRBV3-1
CDR3nt: TGTGCCAGCAGCCCAACTAGCGGGGGGAGGTCGCAGTATTTT
CDR3aa: CASSPTSGGRSQYF